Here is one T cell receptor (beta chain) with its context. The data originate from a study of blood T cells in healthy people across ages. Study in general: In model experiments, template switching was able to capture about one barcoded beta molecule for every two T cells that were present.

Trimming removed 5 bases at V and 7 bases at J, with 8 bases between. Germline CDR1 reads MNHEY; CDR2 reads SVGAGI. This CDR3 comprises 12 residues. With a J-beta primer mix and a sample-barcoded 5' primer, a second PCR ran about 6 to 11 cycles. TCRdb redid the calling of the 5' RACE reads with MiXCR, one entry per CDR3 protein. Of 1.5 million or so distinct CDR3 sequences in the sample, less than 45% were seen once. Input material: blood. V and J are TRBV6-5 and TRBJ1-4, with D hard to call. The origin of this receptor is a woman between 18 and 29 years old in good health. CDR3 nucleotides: TGTGCCAGCAGTAATGAAGGTGAAAAACTGTTTTTT. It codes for CASSNEGEKLFF.